These T cell receptor beta chains were read from a single sample in a study of Ad26.COV2.S vaccination and SARS-CoV-2 variants. Clones were read by immunoSEQ multiplex PCR, and TCRdb kept only the in-frame ones, dropping some. This table holds about 470,000 clones, about 92% found once. The sequences come from peripheral blood, collected in a trial of Ad26.COV2.S vaccine versus placebo. These TCRs come from a person aged 18-60 years who received the Ad26.COV2.S COVID-19 vaccine or a placebo. Both conserved end residues are part of each CDR3. The D gene is left open where the match is weak. For some rows the clone size is stated as once, few or many, or as a class when expanded; others skip it.

CDR3 protein,CDR3 DNA,clone size,D gene,V gene,J gene
CASSSDPGSGETQYF,TGTGCCAGCAGCTCGGATCCAGGGTCTGGGGAGACCCAGTACTTC,.,.,TRBV3-1/TRBV3-2,TRBJ2-5
CASSLPSGDTQYF,TGTGCCAGCAGCTTGCCTAGCGGAGATACGCAGTATTTT,.,TRBD2,TRBV5-4,TRBJ2-3
CASSSTGQGVLNTEAFF,TGTGCCAGCAGCTCAACCGGACAGGGGGTTCTGAACACTGAAGCTTTCTTT,.,TRBD1,TRBV7-2,TRBJ1-1
CASSYNRALNEKLFF,TGTGCCAGCAGCTACAACAGGGCGCTGAATGAAAAACTGTTTTTT,.,.,TRBV7-9,TRBJ1-4
CSARVEGALHF,TGCAGTGCTAGAGTGGAGGGAGCCCTCCACTTT,.,.,TRBV20-1,TRBJ1-6
CASSLLGLSYEQYF,TGTGCCAGCAGCTTACTGGGTCTGTCCTACGAGCAGTACTTC,once,.,TRBV7-2,TRBJ2-7
CASRGNEQFF,TGTGCCAGCAGGGGCAATGAGCAGTTCTTC,.,.,TRBV28,TRBJ2-1
CAISGGGSSYNEQFF,TGTGCCATCAGTGGGGGGGGGAGCTCCTACAATGAGCAGTTCTTC,.,TRBD2,TRBV10-3,TRBJ2-1
CASGDPGNTIYF,TGTGCCAGCGGGGACCCTGGAAACACCATATATTTT,.,.,TRBV2,TRBJ1-3
CASSTGLIGRYEQYF,TGTGCCAGTAGTACCGGACTGATTGGTCGCTACGAGCAGTACTTC,.,.,TRBV19,TRBJ2-7
CASSVARHTF,TGTGCCAGCTCCGTGGCCCGTCACACCTTC,.,.,TRBV2,TRBJ1-2
CASRDSRAYEQYF,TGTGCCAGCAGGGACAGCCGAGCCTACGAGCAGTACTTC,.,.,TRBV7-9,TRBJ2-7
CASSLAGAQGDTQYF,TGTGCCAGCTCTCTCGCGGGAGCTCAAGGAGATACGCAGTATTTT,.,TRBD2,TRBV28,TRBJ2-3
CASGTSGGTYYEQYF,TGCGCCAGTGGGACTAGCGGAGGGACCTACTACGAGCAGTACTTC,.,TRBD2,TRBV5-1,TRBJ2-7
CASSWLAASTDTQYF,TGTGCCAGCAGCTGGTTAGCGGCGAGCACAGATACGCAGTATTTT,.,.,TRBV5-8,TRBJ2-3
CAISVGTRGSQPQHF,TGTGCCATCAGTGTAGGGACCCGAGGATCCCAGCCCCAGCATTTT,.,.,TRBV10-3,TRBJ1-5
CASSPGVFRGTDTQYF,TGTGCCAGCAGCCCAGGGGTGTTTCGGGGCACAGATACGCAGTATTTT,.,.,TRBV7-6,TRBJ2-3
CSAREDEQYF,TGCAGTGCTAGAGAGGACGAGCAGTACTTC,.,.,TRBV20-1,TRBJ2-7
CAWSGRVFGNTIYF,TGTGCCTGGAGTGGTCGGGTTTTCGGAAACACCATATATTTT,.,.,TRBV30,TRBJ1-3
CASSLGLAGGRQETQYF,TGTGCCAGCAGCTTGGGACTAGCGGGAGGTCGACAAGAGACCCAGTACTTC,.,TRBD2,TRBV5-8,TRBJ2-5
CASSYRSWNTEAFF,TGTGCCAGCAGTTACAGGTCTTGGAACACTGAAGCTTTCTTT,few,.,TRBV6-2/TRBV6-3,TRBJ1-1
CASSFGSGDQPQHF,TGTGCCAGCAGTTTTGGCTCCGGGGATCAGCCCCAGCATTTT,.,.,TRBV28,TRBJ1-5
CASSPTRARGSPLHF,TGTGCCAGCAGTCCAACACGGGCCAGGGGTTCACCCCTCCACTTT,.,.,TRBV27,TRBJ1-6
CATSDRRTQYF,TGTGCCACCAGTGATCGGAGGACCCAGTACTTC,.,.,TRBV24-1,TRBJ2-5
CASSQAWAGSYEQYF,TGTGCCAGCAGCCAAGCGTGGGCAGGTTCCTACGAGCAGTACTTC,once,.,TRBV4-2,TRBJ2-7
CASSFRSGRSSYNEQFF,TGTGCCAGCAGTTTCCGCAGCGGGAGGAGCTCCTACAATGAGCAGTTCTTC,.,TRBD2,TRBV28,TRBJ2-1
CSGATETQETQYF,TGCAGCGGCGCGACAGAAACACAAGAGACCCAGTACTTC,.,.,TRBV29-1,TRBJ2-5
CASSPGQGKGETQYF,TGTGCCAGCAGCCCGGGACAGGGAAAAGGAGAGACCCAGTACTTC,.,TRBD1,TRBV7-3,TRBJ2-5
CTSRFTRRDRGVSVYGYTF,TGCACCAGCAGATTCACTAGGAGGGACAGGGGGGTCTCTGTCTATGGCTACACCTTC,.,.,TRBV1,TRBJ1-2